The source of this TCR beta chain is a study of shared clonotypes between healthy human individuals. An assay was performed, and its level was deep. Genomic DNA of every subset was divided equally among multiple immunoSEQ plates. Libraries were prepared by immunoSEQ multiplex PCR; TCRdb keeps only in-frame clonotypes and omits some of them. The sample records about 2.3 million clones, 80% to 95% being singletons. The CDR3 length is 18 residues. Germline V gives CDR1 LGHNA, CDR2 YNFKEQ. With V trimmed by 1 base and J by 0 bases, 8 bases remained unmatched. The CD4+ fraction was divided into a CD45RA+ naive subset and a CD45RA-negative memory subset. General study findings and limits: Sorted-subset sequencing, rarefaction showed, was incomplete despite large depth.

In the case of this clone: Its antigen is still unknown.

Sequencing was performed on naive CD4+ T cells from PBMCs. Subset denoted: CD45RA+ positively selected. The origin of this receptor is a man aged 18 to 30 in good health. Some clones in this sample may be carry-over from other donors' samples. The rearrangement uses TRBV4-2 and TRBJ2-1; TRBD2 matches at 8 bases. This CDR3 is CASSQVRLAGGSYNEQFF. The CDR3 DNA is TGTGCCAGCAGCCAAGTTAGGTTGGCGGGAGGCTCCTACAATGAGCAGTTCTTC.